Shown below are 3 T cell receptor beta chains from a single sample sequenced in a study of CD8 T cells in ankylosing spondylitis. Each CDR3 protein is one row after TCRdb ran MiXCR on the 5' RACE reads. The sample consists of approximately 340,000 distinct CDR3 sequences, around 15% of them appearing once. Sequencing input: blood, either unsorted or a sorted T cell fraction (not recorded which). The receptors derive from a male donor with ankylosing spondylitis or in good health (not recorded which).

The V gene is TRBV7-9, the J gene TRBJ2-7; 7 nucleotides match TRBD1. Germline loops: CDR1 SEHNR, CDR2 FQNEAQ (reference sequence). V gave up 8 bases and J gave up 5 bases; unmatched junction bases: 12. The length of the CDR3 is 14 residues. For the CDR3, the DNA is TGTGCCAGCTGCTCGGACAGGCGGCCAAACGAGCAGTACTTC. It yields the protein CASCSDRRPNEQYF.

The chain links TRBV5-1 to TRBJ2-3; D is uncertain. Germline CDR1 reads SGHRS; CDR2 reads YFSETQ. The germline V and J ends were trimmed by 0 bases and 6 bases, with 11 bases remaining between them. This CDR3 comprises 14 residues. CDR3 sequence reads: CASSLELARDTQYF. The CDR3 DNA reads as TGCGCCAGCAGCTTGGAATTAGCAAGGGATACGCAGTATTTT.

This chain links TRBV7-9 with TRBJ2-1; 10 bases map to TRBD1. In germline, CDR1 is SEHNR, CDR2 FQNEAQ (reference sequence). This CDR3 contains 17 residues. V trimming: 11 bases; J trimming: 8 bases; junction bases outside the gene matches: 21. CDR3 sequence reads: CAALISGTGVLSHEQFF. CDR3 DNA sequence: TGTGCCGCTCTTATCTCGGGGACAGGGGTTCTATCGCATGAGCAGTTCTTC.